A single sample gave rise to the 15 T cell receptor beta chains below, sequenced in a study of blood T cell repertoires in COVID-19 (dated by TCRdb to about 2020). The library was built by means of the immunoSEQ multiplex PCR assay. In its TCRdb copy, this immuneACCESS table keeps in-frame sequences only and misses some clones. Where compared with another copy, unresolved V genes explain less than half of these, and the others have no known cause. In this sample the table shows about 62,000 clones, 88% of which occur a single time. Roughly 1.2% of the sample is taken by the ten largest. Sequenced material: peripheral blood. These receptors were taken from a woman aged 60 to 75 with acute or convalescent COVID-19.

V usage is TRBV5-8 and J usage is TRBJ2-3; 7 bases are a match to TRBD1. The CDR3 has 19 residues. V gave up 2 bases and J gave up 4 bases; unmatched junction bases: 19. Looked up from germline, CDR1 is SGHTS and CDR2 is YDEGEE. CDR3 coding DNA: TGTGCCAGCAGCTTCCACCGGGACAGCCTAGGCGGAGAGGCAGATACGCAGTATTTT. Amino acids: CASSFHRDSLGGEADTQYF.

The V call is TRBV18, the J call TRBJ2-3, with D tentatively TRBD1 (5 bases). Germline values: CDR1 KGHSH, CDR2 LQKENI. Trimming removed 6 bases at V and 4 bases at J, with 23 bases between. The CDR3 loop spans 17 amino acids. For the CDR3, the DNA is TGTGCCAGCTCTCAAAATGGCCAGGGTTTATTTCCAGATACGCAGTATTTT. Its protein is CASSQNGQGLFPDTQYF.

This CDR3 is CASSVVDVGGTINNEQFF. CDR3 nucleotides: TGTGCCAGCAGCGTAGTAGACGTGGGCGGGACCATTAACAATGAGCAGTTCTTC. V gene TRBV9 combines with J gene TRBJ2-1; possible D gene TRBD2, 6 bases. This CDR3 is built from 18 residues. Deletions cut 0 bases from V and 5 bases from J, with 21 bases between. Germline V CDR1 and CDR2: SGDLS, YYNGEE. The full variable domain, its missing parts supplied by reference TRBV9 and TRBJ2-1, is DSGVTQTPKHLITATGQRVTLRCSPRSGDLSVYWYQQSLDQGLQFLIQYYNGEERAKGNILERFSAQQFPDLHSELNLSSLELGDSALYFCASSVVDVGGTINNEQFFGPGTRLTVL.

This clone was seen only once. CDR3 coding DNA: TGTGCCACCAGCAGAGAGCGTCCCTCAACTGGTGAAAAACTGTTTTTT. This sequence encodes CATSRERPSTGEKLFF. The J gene is TRBJ1-4, the V gene TRBV15; D is ambiguous. V shed 0 bases and J shed 7 bases, with 15 bases lying between them. CDR3 length: 16 residues. Germline V lookup: CDR1 LNHNV, CDR2 YYDKDF (reference sequence). Complete variable domain (other parts from reference TRBV15 and TRBJ1-4): DAMVIQNPRYQVTQFGKPVTLSCSQTLNHNVMYWYQQKSSQAPKLLFHYYDKDFNNEADTPDNFQSRRPNTSFCFLDIRSPGLGDTAMYLCATSRERPSTGEKLFFGSGTQLSVL.

This chain links TRBV6-5 with TRBJ1-6, with D uncertain. This CDR3 is 16 amino acids long. Germline CDR1 reads MNHEY; CDR2 reads SVGAGI. V lost 4 bases to trimming and J lost 5 bases, with 15 bases between them. Here the CDR3 reads CASSSLRGNDNSPLHF. CDR3 sequence (DNA): TGTGCCAGCAGTTCCTTACGCGGTAACGATAATTCACCCCTCCACTTT.

This sequence joins TRBV20-1 and TRBJ2-5; 9 nucleotides match TRBD1. The CDR3 is 15 residues long. V lost 3 bases, J lost 4 bases, and 9 bases stayed unmatched. Germline loops: CDR1 DFQATT, CDR2 SNEGSKA (reference sequence). The CDR3: CSASEDRGVRETQYF. CDR3 DNA sequence: TGCAGTGCTAGTGAGGACAGGGGAGTTCGAGAGACCCAGTACTTC.

In its sample, this clone was seen once. The chain combines TRBV12-3 or TRBV12-4 with TRBJ1-2, with D tentatively TRBD1 (6 bases). Trimming removed 6 bases at V and 8 bases at J, with 16 bases between. The CDR3 runs to 13 residues. CDR3 nucleotides: TGTGCCAGCAGACCTTACCAGGGGCAGGGCTACACCTTC. Encoded protein: CASRPYQGQGYTF.

The rearrangement joins TRBV12-3 or TRBV12-4 to TRBJ2-7; 8 bases fit TRBD1. With V trimmed by 3 bases and J by 6 bases, 4 bases remained unmatched. The CDR3 consists of 13 residues. Here the CDR3 reads CASSFSRGREQYV. Here the CDR3 DNA reads TGTGCCAGCAGTTTCAGCAGGGGGCGCGAGCAGTACGTC.

CDR3 nucleotides: TGTGCCAGCATCCCCCCGGGTTTAACCCCGGTAGCGCAGTATTTT. This codes for CASIPPGLTPVAQYF. This chain links TRBV28 with TRBJ2-3; D uncertain. This CDR3 has 15 amino acids. Trimming cost V 7 bases and J 10 bases, with 24 bases left between them. Germline V gene sequence: CDR1 MDHEN, CDR2 SYDVKM.

The rearrangement uses TRBV27 and TRBJ2-1; 11 bases match TRBD2. With 2 bases clipped from V and 7 bases from J, the junction kept 13 bases outside the gene matches. The CDR3 sequence is 18 residues long. Germline V gene lookup returns CDR1 MNHEY and CDR2 SMNVEV (reference sequence). This chain's CDR3 is CASSLNPRIAGGWNEQFF. The CDR3, as DNA: TGTGCCAGCAGTTTAAACCCCCGTATAGCGGGAGGGTGGAATGAGCAGTTCTTC.

The chain couples TRBV6-2 or TRBV6-3 to TRBJ2-3; possibly TRBD1 for D (5 bases). Germline V gene data show CDR1 as MNHEY and CDR2 as SVGEGT. With 7 bases removed from V and 7 bases from J, the gap between germline ends came to 18 bases. CDR3 length: 14 residues. In DNA form, the CDR3 reads TGTGCCAGCAACCCCACGGACATAGCTTATACGCAGTATTTT. Encoded protein: CASNPTDIAYTQYF.

This clone was counted a single time. This chain joins TRBV11-2 and TRBJ1-3, with a weak D call TRBD1 (6 bases). The ends were cut back, 5 bases at V and 0 bases at J, with 11 bases in the middle. CDR3 length: 15 amino acids. Germline V gene lookup returns CDR1 SGHAT and CDR2 FQNNGV. CDR3 protein: CASSQTGYSGNTIYF. The CDR3 nucleotides are TGTGCCAGCAGCCAAACAGGGTACTCTGGAAACACCATATATTTT.

The chain is built from TRBV5-1 and TRBJ2-1, with TRBD2 matching 7 bases. V gave up 4 bases and J gave up 7 bases; unmatched junction bases: 11. The germline gives CDR1 SGHRS, CDR2 YFSETQ. CDR3 size: 15 residues. CDR3 coding DNA: TGCGCCAGCAGCAAACAAGGACTAGATCCGAATGAGCAGTTCTTC. Its translation: CASSKQGLDPNEQFF.

V usage is TRBV14 and J usage is TRBJ2-5; TRBD2 is a possible D gene (6 bases). The CDR3 is made up of 16 amino acids. Trimming removed 1 base from V and 4 bases from J, with 16 bases in between. The germline gives CDR1 SGHDN, CDR2 FVKESK. CDR3 residues: CASSQGRGWPTETQYF. The DNA of the CDR3 is TGTGCCAGCAGCCAAGGTCGGGGGTGGCCGACAGAGACCCAGTACTTC.

V and J are TRBV19 and TRBJ1-1; maybe TRBD1 (5 bases). Germline V CDR1 and CDR2: LNHDA, SQIVND (reference sequence). This CDR3 comprises 16 residues. With 7 bases removed from V and 0 bases from J, the gap between germline ends came to 18 bases. The CDR3 sequence is CASTNIGAQVNTEAFF. Written as DNA, the CDR3 is TGTGCCAGTACCAATATAGGGGCACAGGTGAACACTGAAGCTTTCTTT.